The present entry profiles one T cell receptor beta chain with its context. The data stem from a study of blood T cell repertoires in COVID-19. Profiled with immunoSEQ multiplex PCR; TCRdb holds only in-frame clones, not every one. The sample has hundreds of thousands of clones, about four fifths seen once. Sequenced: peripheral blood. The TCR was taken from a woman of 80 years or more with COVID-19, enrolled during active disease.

CDR3 sequence (DNA): TGTGCCAGCAGCTTCGACAGGGCCGAGACCCAGTACTTC. Encoded protein: CASSFDRAETQYF. The rearrangement links TRBV7-2 to TRBJ2-5; TRBD1 aligns across 7 bases. CDR3 length: 13 residues. Germline V gene lookup returns CDR1 SGHTA and CDR2 FQGNSA. V shed 3 bases and J 5 bases; nucleotides not matched to a gene: 3.